A single sample gave rise to the 25 T cell receptor beta chains below, sequenced in a study of T-cell reconstitution after alpha-beta-depleted transplantation in children. As it was prepared, the TCRbeta library received unique molecular identifiers. TCRdb re-derived calls from the PCR reads in MiXCR, one entry per CDR3 protein. Among around 700,000 distinct CDR3 sequences listed, roughly 14% were seen once. The specimen was PBMCs, collected before TCRalphabeta/CD19-depleted stem cell transplant. Receptor source: a girl aged 2 to 10 with congenital amegakaryocytic thrombocytopenia, due to receive a stem cell transplant.

Many counts were recorded for this clonotype. The rearrangement links TRBV20-1 to TRBJ2-3, with 8 nucleotides matching TRBD2. V lost 6 bases, J lost 1 base, and 15 bases stayed unmatched. The germline V gene encodes CDR1 DFQATT and CDR2 SNEGSKA (reference sequence). This CDR3 comprises 17 residues. The CDR3 nucleotides read TGCAGTGCCGCCGTCGAAAAGGCGGGAGGTGGCACAGATACGCAGTATTTT. As protein: CSAAVEKAGGGTDTQYF.

The gene calls are TRBV5-1 and TRBJ2-6, with 14 bases identical to TRBD2. Germline CDR1 is SGHRS and CDR2 is YFSETQ. The CDR3 loop spans 17 amino acids. Trimming took 6 bases from V and 2 from J; bases not matched to a gene: 4. The DNA of the CDR3 is TGCGCCAGCAACCCGGGACTAGCGGGAGCTGGGGCCAACGTCCTGACTTTC. As protein: CASNPGLAGAGANVLTF.

This clonotype is a singleton in its sample. The V gene is TRBV6-2 or TRBV6-3, the J gene TRBJ1-4; D gene uncertain. V was clipped by 7 bases and J by 8 bases, with 11 bases between them. Germline CDR1 and CDR2: MNHEY and SVGEGT. The CDR3 loop spans 12 amino acids. The CDR3 region has the DNA TGTGCCAGCAATGAGCGGGAGGAAAAACTGTTTTTT. Protein: CASNEREEKLFF.

This clonotype was found a few times. This chain links TRBV9 with TRBJ1-2; D not certain. Germline CDR1 is SGDLS and CDR2 is YYNGEE. Trimming pared 4 bases from V and 4 bases from J, leaving 11 bases between. The CDR3 runs 13 residues. The CDR3 DNA reads as TGTGCCAGCAGCCCTTCAGGAGTCTATGGCTACACCTTC. Translation: CASSPSGVYGYTF.

At least ten counts were recorded for this clonotype. The rearrangement joins TRBV5-5 to TRBJ2-3; D gene unclear. CDR3 length equals 13 residues. CDR1 and CDR2 from the germline V gene are SGHKS and YYEKEE (reference sequence). V was trimmed by 2 bases and J by 6 bases, leaving 10 bases between them. The CDR3 coding sequence is TGTGCCAGCAGCTTCTCCTCCTCGGATACGCAGTATTTT. It is translated as CASSFSSSDTQYF.

There are a few counts of this clonotype. The rearrangement joins TRBV5-6 to TRBJ2-3; D uncertain. There are 16 residues in the CDR3. CDR1 SGHDT and CDR2 YYEEEE come from the germline V gene. Trimming pared 0 bases from V and 0 bases from J, leaving 11 bases between. The CDR3 reads CASSLVGRSSTDTQYF. In DNA, the CDR3 is TGTGCCAGCAGCTTGGTGGGCCGATCTAGCACAGATACGCAGTATTTT.

The chain uses TRBV20-1 and TRBJ2-3; D remains unclear. Trimming stripped 6 bases from V and 4 bases from J, with 17 bases between. The CDR3 extends over 14 amino acids. Germline V CDR1 and CDR2: DFQATT, SNEGSKA (reference sequence). CDR3 protein: CSAPSGGVADTQYF. The CDR3 nucleotides are TGCAGTGCCCCCTCGGGCGGAGTCGCAGATACGCAGTATTTT.

This clonotype has a handful of counts. The V call is TRBV15, the J call TRBJ2-4, with D maybe TRBD2 (6 bases). The ends were cut back, 8 bases at V and 5 bases at J, with 7 bases in the middle. The CDR3 consists of 11 residues. In germline, CDR1 is LNHNV, CDR2 YYDKDF (reference sequence). The CDR3 nucleotides read TGTGCCACCGGGGAGGAAAACATTCAGTACTTC. Encoded protein: CATGEENIQYF.

At least ten counts were recorded for this clonotype. V usage is TRBV2 and J usage is TRBJ1-2; 7 bases align to TRBD1. Looked up from germline, CDR1 is SNHLY and CDR2 is FYNNEI. The trim removed 4 bases at V and 8 bases at J, leaving 7 bases unmatched. The CDR3 loop spans 13 amino acids. The CDR3 loop reads CASSVTGAEGYTF. The CDR3 coding sequence is TGTGCCAGCAGTGTTACAGGGGCTGAAGGCTACACCTTC.

V and J are TRBV6-1 and TRBJ2-5, with 8 bases lining up with TRBD1. This CDR3 comprises 17 residues. From germline, CDR1 is MNHNS and CDR2 SASEGT. Losses at the gene ends were 5 bases for V and 5 bases for J; bases not matched to a gene: 16. The chain's CDR3 is CASSPYGQGFGDETQYF. Here the CDR3 DNA reads TGTGCCAGCAGTCCCTACGGACAGGGCTTCGGGGACGAGACCCAGTACTTC.

With regard to this clonotype: A read error may produce the germline difference seen at one junction end. The chain has TRBV2 and TRBJ2-1; 10 bases fit TRBD2. Germline V gene data show CDR1 as SNHLY and CDR2 as FYNNEI. CDR3 size: 13 residues. CDR3 coding DNA: TGTGCCAGCAGTGGAACTGGCGCTAGCGGGAGAATTTTC. Encoded protein: CASSGTGASGRIF.

The chain is built from TRBV20-1 and TRBJ2-1; possible D gene TRBD2, 5 bases. V lost 8 bases and J 8 bases, leaving 25 bases between the germline ends. CDR1 and CDR2 (germline): DFQATT, SNEGSKA (reference sequence). The CDR3 covers 15 residues. CDR3 DNA sequence: TGCAGTCCCCGAGTCGCGAGCGGCGCGAGCGATGAGCAGTTCTTC. Its translation: CSPRVASGASDEQFF.

This clonotype was seen ten or more times. The chain carries TRBV2 and TRBJ2-7, with 7 bases aligning to TRBD1. This CDR3 is 10 amino acids long. Germline CDR1 and CDR2: SNHLY and FYNNEI. V was clipped by 10 bases and J by 7 bases; unmatched bases: 4. DNA for the CDR3: TGTGCCATACACAGGGGTGAGCAGTACTTC. Amino acids: CAIHRGEQYF. The full variable domain, in which reference TRBV2 and TRBJ2-7 provide the parts outside the CDR3, is EPEVTQTPSHQVTQMGQEVILRCVPISNHLYFYWYRQILGQKVEFLVSFYNNEISEKSEIFDDQFSVERPDGSNFTLKIRSTKLEDSAMYFCAIHRGEQYFGPGTRLTVT.

The V and J genes are TRBV28 and TRBJ2-5; a weak D match, TRBD1 (5 bases). Looked up from germline, CDR1 is MDHEN and CDR2 is SYDVKM. V was clipped by 3 bases and J by 2 bases, with 10 bases between them. The CDR3 is 14 amino acids. CDR3: CASSFGARQETQYF. The CDR3 nucleotides are TGTGCCAGCAGTTTTGGGGCGAGACAAGAGACCCAGTACTTC.

This clonotype appeared many times. The chain carries TRBV5-1 and TRBJ2-1; D is possibly TRBD2 (6 bases). Trimming cost V 2 bases and J 3 bases, with 12 bases left between them. This CDR3 contains 15 residues. The germline CDR1 and CDR2 sequences are SGHRS and YFSETQ. CDR3 sequence reads: CASSFSSSGYNEQFF. CDR3 coding DNA: TGCGCCAGCAGCTTCTCGAGTAGCGGCTACAATGAGCAGTTCTTC. Variable domain in full (rest from reference TRBV5-1 and TRBJ2-1): KAGVTQTPRYLIKTRGQQVTLSCSPISGHRSVSWYQQTPGQGLQFLFEYFSETQRNKGNFPGRFSGRQFSNSRSEMNVSTLELGDSALYLCASSFSSSGYNEQFFGPGTRLTVL.

The chain couples TRBV28 to TRBJ2-7; TRBD1 aligns across 9 bases. CDR1 is MDHEN and CDR2 is SYDVKM in the germline V gene. V trimming: 7 bases; J trimming: 5 bases; junction bases outside the gene matches: 9. The length of the CDR3 is 14 residues. DNA of the CDR3: TGTGCCAGCACAAACAGGGGGCTGGTTCACGAGCAGTACTTC. This translates into CASTNRGLVHEQYF. Full variable domain (rest looked up from reference TRBV28 and TRBJ2-7): DVKVTQSSRYLVKRTGEKVFLECVQDMDHENMFWYRQDPGLGLRLIYFSYDVKMKEKGDIPEGYSVSREKKERFSLILESASTNQTSMYLCASTNRGLVHEQYFGPGTRLTVT.

The chain combines TRBV5-1 with TRBJ2-6; D unresolved. V lost 5 bases and J 4 bases, leaving 7 bases between the germline ends. CDR1 is SGHRS and CDR2 is YFSETQ in the germline V gene. The CDR3 runs 13 residues. CDR3 loop: CASRDSGANVLTF. The CDR3 nucleotides read TGCGCCAGCAGGGATTCCGGGGCCAACGTCCTGACTTTC.

This clonotype was seen at least ten times. The chain uses TRBV20-1 and TRBJ2-3, with unresolved D. Per the germline V gene, CDR1 is DFQATT and CDR2 is SNEGSKA (reference sequence). Deletions cut 5 bases from V and 6 bases from J, with 6 bases between. The CDR3 runs 10 residues. The CDR3: CSAPVDTQYF. The CDR3 bases are TGCAGTGCTCCGGTGGATACGCAGTATTTT.

This clonotype was recorded many times. The chain couples TRBV7-9 to TRBJ2-5; the match to TRBD2 covers 7 bases. The germline gives CDR1 SEHNR, CDR2 FQNEAQ (reference sequence). The CDR3 has 15 residues. V gave up 0 bases and J gave up 3 bases; unmatched junction bases: 4. The CDR3 region is CASSLARGRKETQYF. In nucleotides, the CDR3 is TGTGCCAGCAGCTTAGCGCGGGGGAGGAAAGAGACCCAGTACTTC.

This clonotype showed up many times. The rearrangement uses TRBV20-1 and TRBJ2-1; 10 nucleotides agree with TRBD2. The germline V gene encodes CDR1 DFQATT and CDR2 SNEGSKA (reference sequence). V dropped 0 bases and J dropped 0; count of bases not matched to a gene: 5. The CDR3 has 17 amino acids. CDR3 amino acids: CSARDWTSGSSYNEQFF. The CDR3 bases are TGCAGTGCTAGAGATTGGACTAGCGGATCCTCCTACAATGAGCAGTTCTTC.

The DNA for the CDR3 is TGCGCCAGCAGCTCAGGACAGAGCTACCGCTTTTTGAACACTGAAGCTTTCTTT. It yields the protein CASSSGQSYRFLNTEAFF. The chain is built from TRBV5-1 and TRBJ1-1; D is perhaps TRBD1 (6 bases). Germline-derived CDR1 and CDR2 are SGHRS and YFSETQ. The CDR3 length is 18 residues. The ends were cut back, 3 bases at V and 0 bases at J, with 21 bases in the middle.

This clonotype was counted ten times or more. The CDR3 protein is CSARDLGGRIYEQFF. Written as DNA, the CDR3 is TGCAGTGCTAGAGATCTTGGCGGGAGAATCTATGAGCAGTTCTTC. This rearrangement joins TRBV20-1 to TRBJ2-1; 7 bases agree with TRBD2. J lost 8 bases, V lost 0 bases, and 10 bases had no gene match. Germline V gives CDR1 DFQATT, CDR2 SNEGSKA (reference sequence). The CDR3 sequence is 15 residues long.

This clonotype was seen a few times. The chain combines TRBV4-1 with TRBJ2-3, with D hard to call. The CDR3 is made up of 18 amino acids. Trimming took off 1 base at V and 0 bases at J, with 17 bases between the two ends. From germline, CDR1 is MGHRA and CDR2 YSYEKL. Written as DNA, the CDR3 is TGCGCCAGCAGCCAAGGCGAACGCTTCCTTTGGAGCACAGATACGCAGTATTTT. It translates to CASSQGERFLWSTDTQYF.

The chain has TRBV6-1 and TRBJ2-7, with 7 bases aligning to TRBD1. This CDR3 has 15 residues. The junction had 10 bases not matched to a gene; V was cut back by 5 bases and J by 3 bases. CDR1 is MNHNS and CDR2 is SASEGT in the germline V gene. The CDR3 loop reads CASSTNRQGNYEQYF. The CDR3 DNA sequence: TGTGCCAGCAGTACCAATCGACAGGGAAACTACGAGCAGTACTTC.

The chain employs TRBV12-3 or TRBV12-4 and TRBJ2-5, with unresolved D. The CDR3 covers 14 residues. V dropped 6 bases and J dropped 1 base, with 12 bases sitting between them. The CDR3 sequence: CASRPTTAQETQYF. For the CDR3, the DNA is TGTGCCAGCAGACCAACTACCGCCCAAGAGACCCAGTACTTC.